Described below is a single T cell receptor beta chain sequence and its context. The method was immunoSEQ multiplex PCR; TCRdb's version includes in-frame clones alone and lacks a portion of them. The sample has 20,000 or so clones; nearly 90% are singletons. Trimming pared 1 base from V and 7 bases from J, leaving 11 bases between. In germline, CDR1 is LNHNV, CDR2 YYDKDF (reference sequence). This CDR3 spans 14 amino acids. The sample originates from a study of blood T cell repertoires in COVID-19. The TCR originated in a human donor with active COVID-19. The donor label of this sample is uncertain. The chain couples TRBV15 to TRBJ2-1; TRBD2 might be the D (5 bases). The material sequenced was peripheral blood. The CDR3 DNA is TGTGCCACCAGCAGAGGGGAGCCGGCGAATGAGCAGTTCTTC. Protein product: CATSRGEPANEQFF.